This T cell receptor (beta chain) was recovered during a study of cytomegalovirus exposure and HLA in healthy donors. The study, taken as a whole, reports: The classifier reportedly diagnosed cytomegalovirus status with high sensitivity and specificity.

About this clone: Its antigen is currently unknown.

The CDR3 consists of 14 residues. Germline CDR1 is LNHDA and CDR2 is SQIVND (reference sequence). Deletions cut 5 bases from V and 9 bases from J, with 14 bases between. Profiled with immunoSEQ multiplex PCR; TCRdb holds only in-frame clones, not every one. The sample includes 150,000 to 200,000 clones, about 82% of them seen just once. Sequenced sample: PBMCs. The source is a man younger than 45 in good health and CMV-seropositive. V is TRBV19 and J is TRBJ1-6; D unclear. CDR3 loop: CASSPQTGFSPLHF. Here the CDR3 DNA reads TGTGCCAGTAGTCCCCAGACTGGATTTTCACCCCTCCACTTT.